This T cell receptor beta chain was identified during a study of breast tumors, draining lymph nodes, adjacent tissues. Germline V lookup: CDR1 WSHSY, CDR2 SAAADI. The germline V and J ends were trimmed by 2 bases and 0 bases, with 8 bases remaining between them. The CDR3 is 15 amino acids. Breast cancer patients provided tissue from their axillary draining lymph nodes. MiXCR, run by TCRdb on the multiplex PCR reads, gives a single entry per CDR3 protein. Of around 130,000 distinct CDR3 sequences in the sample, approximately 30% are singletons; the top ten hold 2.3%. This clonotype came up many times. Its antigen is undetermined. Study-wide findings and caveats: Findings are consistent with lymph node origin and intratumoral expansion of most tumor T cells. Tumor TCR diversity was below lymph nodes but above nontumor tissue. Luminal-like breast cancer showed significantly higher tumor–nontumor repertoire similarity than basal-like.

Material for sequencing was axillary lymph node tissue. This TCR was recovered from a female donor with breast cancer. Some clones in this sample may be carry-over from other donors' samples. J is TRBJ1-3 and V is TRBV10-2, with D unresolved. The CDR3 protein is CASSENGISGNTIYF. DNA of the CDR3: TGCGCCAGCAGTGAGAACGGGATCTCTGGAAACACCATATATTTT.